This T cell receptor beta chain comes out of a study of T-cell reconstitution after alpha-beta-depleted transplantation in children. V trimming: 8 bases; J trimming: 8 bases; junction bases outside the gene matches: 10. The CDR3 extends over 13 amino acids. Unique molecular identifiers were used in preparing the TCRbeta library. TCRdb re-called the PCR reads with MiXCR, one entry per CDR3 protein. This sample has just under 550,000 distinct CDR3 sequences; around 17% occur once, and the top ten carry 3% to 3.5%. This clonotype was seen many times. This chain connects TRBV12-3 or TRBV12-4 to TRBJ1-1, with 8 bases fitting TRBD1. Sequenced material: PBMCs from the stem cell graft donor, taken from the stem cell graft. The clonotype was recovered from a human donor who donated a stem cell graft to a child with acute lymphoblastic leukemia. Here the CDR3 DNA reads TGTGCCAGCGGGAGGGAACAGGGGGGCGAAGCTTTCTTT. This translates into CASGREQGGEAFF.